This T cell receptor (beta chain) was profiled in a study of T cell responses to AZD1222 COVID-19 vaccine. This clone occurred a few times. The antigen remains undetermined. Whole-study findings and limits: Spike-specific TCR breadth and depth went up after people got two AZD1222 doses. Most donors were white British, females outnumbered males, and clonal diversity was possibly underestimated. Epitopes outside B.1.351 and B.1.1.7 mutated regions reportedly drew nearly half of spike TCRs.

Germline trimming cut 4 bases from V and 6 bases from J; bases unmatched to any gene: 4. The CDR3 runs 14 residues. Germline V CDR1 and CDR2: SGDLS, YYNGEE. Sequencing was performed with immunoSEQ multiplex PCR; in TCRdb, only in-frame clones are kept and a portion is missing. The sample shows over 95,000 clones, around nine tenths of them seen only once. This TCR came from an adult in good health. Sequencing used peripheral blood, obtained on day 0 of AZD1222 vaccination. The chain links TRBV9 to TRBJ2-1; 10 bases agree with TRBD2. The CDR3 sequence: CASSFRLAGNEQFF. The DNA for the CDR3 is TGTGCCAGCAGCTTCAGACTAGCGGGCAATGAGCAGTTCTTC.